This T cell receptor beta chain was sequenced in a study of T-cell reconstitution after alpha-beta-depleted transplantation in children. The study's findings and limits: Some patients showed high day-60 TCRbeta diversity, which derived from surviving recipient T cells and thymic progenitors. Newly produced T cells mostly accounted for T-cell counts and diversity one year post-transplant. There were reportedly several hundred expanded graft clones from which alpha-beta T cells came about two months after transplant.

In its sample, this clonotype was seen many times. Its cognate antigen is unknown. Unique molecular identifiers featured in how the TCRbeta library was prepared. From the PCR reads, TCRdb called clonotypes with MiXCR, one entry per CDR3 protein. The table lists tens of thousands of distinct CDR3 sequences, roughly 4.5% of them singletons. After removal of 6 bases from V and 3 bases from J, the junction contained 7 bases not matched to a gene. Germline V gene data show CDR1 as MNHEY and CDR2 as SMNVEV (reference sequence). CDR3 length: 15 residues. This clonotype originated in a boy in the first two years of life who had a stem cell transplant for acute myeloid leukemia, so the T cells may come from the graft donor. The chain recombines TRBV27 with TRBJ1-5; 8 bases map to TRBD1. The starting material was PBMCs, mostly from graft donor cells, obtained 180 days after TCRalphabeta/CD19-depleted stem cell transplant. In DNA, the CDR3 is TGTGCCAGCAGCATGACAGGGGTTACCAATCAGCCCCAGCATTTT. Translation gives CASSMTGVTNQPQHF.